The 5 T cell receptor beta chains given below trace back to one sample, sequenced in a study of blood T cell repertoires in COVID-19. This table comes from immunoSEQ multiplex PCR, and its TCRdb copy is limited to in-frame clones, with some not included. The table includes fewer than 85,000 clones, more than 60% detected once. The sample comprised peripheral blood. The receptors derive from a woman at least 80 years old with active or convalescent COVID-19.

The chain has TRBV5-6 and TRBJ1-2; 7 positions match TRBD1. Germline-derived CDR1 and CDR2 are SGHDT and YYEEEE. J was trimmed by 0 bases and V by 8 bases; bases with no gene match: 4. CDR3 length: 13 amino acids. The CDR3 here is CASRGTANYGYTF. CDR3 nucleotides: TGTGCCAGTCGAGGGACAGCTAACTATGGCTACACCTTC.

This clone was counted between two and nine times. This rearrangement joins TRBV3-1 (or the pseudogene TRBV3-2) to TRBJ2-5; 7 bases match TRBD1. V lost 4 bases to trimming and J lost 7 bases; unmatched junction nucleotides: 6. CDR1 is LGHDT and CDR2 is YNNKEL in the germline V gene (reference sequence). The CDR3 is 13 residues long. The CDR3: CASSLDRVGTQYF. Written as DNA, the CDR3 is TGTGCCAGCAGCCTCGACAGGGTTGGGACCCAGTACTTC.

The chain carries TRBV28 and TRBJ1-4; weak D call: TRBD1 (5 bases). V was trimmed by 2 bases and J by 10 bases, leaving 14 bases between them. The CDR3 consists of 14 residues. CDR1 and CDR2 (germline): MDHEN, SYDVKM. CDR3 amino acids: CASSLHQGRGKLFF. CDR3 nucleotide sequence: TGTGCCAGCAGTTTACATCAGGGTAGGGGAAAACTGTTTTTT.

In this sample, this clone turned up a few times. The chain combines TRBV11-2 with TRBJ2-7, with TRBD1 matching 7 bases. V dropped 1 base and J dropped 3; count of bases not matched to a gene: 3. The V gene's germline CDR1 is SGHAT and CDR2 FQNNGV. The CDR3 contains 14 residues. The CDR3 loop reads CASSLGAGGYEQYF. CDR3 in DNA: TGTGCCAGCAGCTTAGGGGCAGGGGGCTACGAGCAGTACTTC.

V is TRBV7-9 and J is TRBJ2-7, with D possibly TRBD2 on 6 matching bases. This CDR3 has 16 amino acids. Germline V gene lookup returns CDR1 SEHNR and CDR2 FQNEAQ (reference sequence). The V and J ends lost 5 bases and 1 base respectively, with 18 bases between them. The CDR3 DNA follows: TGTGCCAGCAGCCCACCGACCGGGAGCCGTTCCTACGAGCAGTACTTC. Residues: CASSPPTGSRSYEQYF.